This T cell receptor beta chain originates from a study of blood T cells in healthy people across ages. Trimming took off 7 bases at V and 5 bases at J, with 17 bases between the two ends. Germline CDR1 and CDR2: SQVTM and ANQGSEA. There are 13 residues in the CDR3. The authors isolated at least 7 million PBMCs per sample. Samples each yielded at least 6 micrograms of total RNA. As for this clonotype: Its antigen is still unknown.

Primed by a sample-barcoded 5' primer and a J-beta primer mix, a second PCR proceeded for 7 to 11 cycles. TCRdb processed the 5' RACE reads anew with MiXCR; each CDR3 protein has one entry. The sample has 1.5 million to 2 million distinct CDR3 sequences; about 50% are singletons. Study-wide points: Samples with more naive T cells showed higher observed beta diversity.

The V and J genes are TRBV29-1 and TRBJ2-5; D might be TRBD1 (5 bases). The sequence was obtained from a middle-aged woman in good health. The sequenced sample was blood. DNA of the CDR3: TGCAGCGCCGGTAAGGGCAGGGTGGAGACCCAGTACTTC. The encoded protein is CSAGKGRVETQYF.